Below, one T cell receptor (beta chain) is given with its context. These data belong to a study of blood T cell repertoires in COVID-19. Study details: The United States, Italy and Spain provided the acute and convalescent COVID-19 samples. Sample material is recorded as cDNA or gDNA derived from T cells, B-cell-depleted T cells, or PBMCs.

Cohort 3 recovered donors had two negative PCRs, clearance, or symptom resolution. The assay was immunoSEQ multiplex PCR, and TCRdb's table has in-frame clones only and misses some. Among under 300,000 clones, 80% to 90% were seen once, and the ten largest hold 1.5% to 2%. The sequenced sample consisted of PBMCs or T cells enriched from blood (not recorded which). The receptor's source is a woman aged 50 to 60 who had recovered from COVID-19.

The CDR3 region has the DNA TGTGCCAGCAGCAAAAGAACAGGGGGCGACCGCTATGGCTACACCTTC. The encoded protein is CASSKRTGGDRYGYTF. The chain links TRBV21-1 to TRBJ1-2; TRBD1, the table's D call, was not compared with the DNA. TRBV21-1 is classified as a pseudogene. The CDR3 totals 16 residues.